This T cell receptor beta chain originates from a study of T cells after posttransplantation cyclophosphamide (dated by TCRdb to between 2015 and 2016). Regarding the research as a whole: The study tracked T cell repertoire reconstitution by TRB sequencing after myeloablative bone marrow transplantation using posttransplantation cyclophosphamide as GVHD prophylaxis. Antigen receptor sequencing covered samples from roughly 40 PTCy-treated patients and some 15 of their related bone marrow donors. Blood from all 30 or so PTCy patients who had 1-year posttransplant specimens underwent TRB sequencing. Up to 3 additional blood samples from 2 to 5.2 years after transplant were also TRB-sequenced in 3 patients, as was pretransplant blood from a handful of patients. Because TRA and TRB clonality were tightly correlated in several samples, subsequent TCR analyses were focused on TRB only. Public TRB sequences were checked against a database of over 3,000 sequences associated with responses to pathogens, tumor antigens, self-antigens and alloantigens.

As for this clone: It lacks a known antigen. No much larger clone is present one base from it, and per-base qualities are unavailable.

Genomic DNA was the input for TRB sequencing, which was run either with the immunoSEQ assay at survey resolution or with the hsTCRB kit. The authors' analysis ran thus. Initial read processing used immunoSEQ software, and repertoire analyses used the LymphoSeq R package. Clonality was computed as 1 minus normalized Shannon entropy, and a Gini coefficient was also calculated for each TRB dataset. To infer phenotypes in unsorted samples, TRB sequences from sorted subsets of the recipient or donor were mapped onto unsorted samples from the same recipient. TCRdb re-hosts the immuneACCESS table, in-frame sequences only. Its copies lack some clones; in the studies checked, an unresolved V gene accounts for under half of them, and the cause for the rest is not known. V and J calls and clone size follow that table, whereas D and trimming were derived from the DNA. This sample gives tens of thousands of clones in total; about 91% of them show up just once. The top ten clones comprise around 3.1% of the sample.

The CDR3 sequence holds 15 residues, the cysteine and phenylalanine included. The entry retains the CDR3 DNA only, 45 bases that are in frame from base 1. Trimming leaves V shorter by 6 bases and J shorter by 4 bases, with the junction holding 9 bases beyond the gene matches. The germline V gene (reference sequence) supplies CDR1 MNHNY and CDR2 SVGAGI. General study outcomes and caveats: The TRB repertoires of T cells infiltrating skin or the GI tract showed only limited overlap with the TRB repertoires found in blood. Donor-recipient similarity was low at 1-2 months but rose over the first year, and later blood repertoires were often dominated by donor CD8+ memory clones. Across approximately 45 patients, TRB clonality was highly associated with recipient CMV seropositivity and CMV reactivation, and diversity in PTCy patients was similar to diversity in CNI/methotrexate controls.

Peripheral blood samples were provided by related bone marrow donors on the day of marrow donation. Peripheral blood and bone marrow mononuclear cells were isolated by Ficoll-Hypaque density centrifugation and cryopreserved. Recombination connected TRBV6-6 to TRBJ2-7, with 10 bases matching TRBD2. The material sequenced was PBMCs. This receptor was taken from a woman in her forties or fifties in good health and a related stem cell transplant donor. The bases are TGTGCCAGCAGGAAGCGGGGGGGCCCCGGATACGAGCAGTACTTC. This translates into CASRKRGGPGYEQYF.